This TCR beta chain appears in the sequencing data of a study of T cells after yellow fever vaccination. General study points: Though weaker, the secondary response peaked faster, on day 5 versus 15. High-abundance clonotypes from the bulk population could contaminate FACS-sorted repertoires.

TCRdb fed the 5' RACE reads into MiXCR, producing one record per CDR3 protein. The sample carries 140,000 to 150,000 distinct CDR3 sequences, approximately 6.6% recorded once. About this clonotype itself: Its antigen is currently unknown.

This CDR3 has 15 residues. Germline CDR1 MNHEY, CDR2 SVGEGT. Trimming took off 1 base at V and 1 base at J, with 10 bases between the two ends. The sequence came from a young man who received the YFV17D yellow fever vaccine. The sequencing used CD4+ T cells sorted from PBMCs, collected 10 days after the yellow fever booster vaccination. V usage is TRBV6-2 or TRBV6-3 and J usage is TRBJ1-1; a possible D gene is TRBD1 (5 bases). CDR3 sequence (DNA): TGTGCCAGCAGTTACTTGGGACCCCCGAACACTGAAGCTTTCTTT. Protein product: CASSYLGPPNTEAFF.